This T cell receptor beta chain was profiled in a study of blood T cell repertoires in COVID-19. Study background: Specimens from acute and convalescent COVID-19 originated in the United States, Italy and Spain. PBMCs, B-cell-depleted T cells, or T cells provided the cDNA or gDNA that made up the material.

In the original processing: Amplified reference gene primers provided the basis for estimating nucleated cell counts. Measured with immunoSEQ multiplex PCR; TCRdb has only the in-frame clones, and not every one. Clone size and the V and J calls come from that table; the DNA yielded D and trimming. Of approximately 100,000 clones in the sample, roughly 79% are singletons; the top ten hold 8% to 13%. From germline, CDR1 is SGHRS and CDR2 YFSETQ. The CDR3 consists of 17 residues. The V end lost 2 bases, the J end lost 2 bases, and 18 bases lay between the germline ends. The sample was peripheral blood. The clonotype comes from a human donor in a cohort sampled during active COVID-19. The chain recombines TRBV5-1 with TRBJ2-3; the D is unclear. CDR3: CASSFGRFSATTDTQYF. For the CDR3, the DNA is TGCGCCAGCAGCTTTGGCAGGTTTTCTGCGACCACAGATACGCAGTATTTT.